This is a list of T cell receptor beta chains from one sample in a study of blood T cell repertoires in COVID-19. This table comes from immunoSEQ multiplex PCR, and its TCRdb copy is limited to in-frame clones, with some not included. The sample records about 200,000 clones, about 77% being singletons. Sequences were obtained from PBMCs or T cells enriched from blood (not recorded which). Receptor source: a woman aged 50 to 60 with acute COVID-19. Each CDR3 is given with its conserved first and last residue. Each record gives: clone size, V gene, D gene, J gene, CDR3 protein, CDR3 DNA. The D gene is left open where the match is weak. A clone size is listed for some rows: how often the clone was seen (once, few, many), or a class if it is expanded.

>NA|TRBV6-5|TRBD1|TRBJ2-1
CASSYGQGHNEQFF
TGTGCCAGCAGTTACGGACAGGGGCACAATGAGCAGTTCTTC
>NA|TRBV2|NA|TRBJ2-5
CASSVVSLRGGETQYF
TGTGCCAGCAGTGTTGTCTCCCTCAGGGGTGGAGAGACCCAGTACTTC
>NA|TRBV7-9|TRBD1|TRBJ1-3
CASTSRDRGPGNTIYF
TGTGCCAGCACCTCCCGGGACAGGGGGCCTGGAAACACCATATATTTT
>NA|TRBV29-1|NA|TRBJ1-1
CSVDGGHPNTEAFF
TGCAGCGTTGATGGGGGCCACCCGAACACTGAAGCTTTCTTT
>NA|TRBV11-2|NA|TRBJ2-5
CASSQLERGETQYF
TGTGCCAGCAGCCAGCTTGAGAGGGGGGAGACCCAGTACTTC
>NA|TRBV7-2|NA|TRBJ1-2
CASSPQTGANYGYTF
TGTGCCAGCAGCCCCCAGACAGGAGCGAACTATGGCTACACCTTC
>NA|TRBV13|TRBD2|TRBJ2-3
CASSSRTSGGGTDTQYF
TGTGCCAGCAGCTCCCGTACTAGCGGGGGGGGCACAGATACGCAGTATTTT
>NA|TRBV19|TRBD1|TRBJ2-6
CASRPYISSGTDFSGANVLTF
TGTGCCAGTAGACCATATATATCCTCCGGGACAGACTTCTCTGGGGCCAACGTCCTGACTTTC
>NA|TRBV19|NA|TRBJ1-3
CATWATTSGNTIYF
TGTGCCACTTGGGCGACAACCTCTGGAAACACCATATATTTT
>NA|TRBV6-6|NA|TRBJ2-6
CATGSGANVLTF
TGTGCCACAGGGTCTGGGGCCAACGTCCTGACTTTC
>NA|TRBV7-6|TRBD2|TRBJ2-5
CASSGLGGAKETQYF
TGTGCCAGCAGCGGCTTGGGAGGGGCCAAAGAGACCCAGTACTTC
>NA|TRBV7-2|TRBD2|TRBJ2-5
CASSPPAGGLLETQYF
TGTGCCAGCAGCCCACCAGCGGGGGGGCTTTTAGAGACCCAGTACTTC
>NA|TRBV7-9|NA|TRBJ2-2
CASNRKQGVAGELFF
TGTGCCAGCAATAGGAAACAGGGCGTGGCCGGGGAGCTGTTTTTT
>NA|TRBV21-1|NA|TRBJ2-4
CASSRRQIVAKNIQYF
TGTGCCAGCAGCAGACGACAGATTGTAGCCAAAAACATTCAGTACTTC
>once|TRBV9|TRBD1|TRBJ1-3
CASSVDQGAGNTIYF
TGTGCCAGCAGCGTAGATCAGGGGGCTGGAAACACCATATATTTT
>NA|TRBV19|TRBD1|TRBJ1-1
CASSTPDRGTEAFF
TGTGCCAGTAGTACCCCGGACAGGGGGACTGAAGCTTTCTTT
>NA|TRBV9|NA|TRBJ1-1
CASSAVPEATEAFF
TGTGCCAGCAGCGCCGTTCCTGAAGCCACTGAAGCTTTCTTT
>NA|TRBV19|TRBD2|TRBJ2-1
CASLAGGSNNEQFF
TGTGCCAGTTTAGCGGGGGGATCCAACAATGAGCAGTTCTTC
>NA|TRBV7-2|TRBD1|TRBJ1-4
CASSTNPGQGGEKLFF
TGTGCCAGCAGCACTAATCCGGGACAGGGTGGCGAAAAACTGTTTTTT
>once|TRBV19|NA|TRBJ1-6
CASSEEASPLHF
TGTGCCAGTAGTGAGGAGGCTTCACCCCTCCACTTT
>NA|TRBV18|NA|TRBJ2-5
CASSPGAGRETQYF
TGTGCCAGCTCACCGGGTGCGGGCCGGGAGACCCAGTACTTC
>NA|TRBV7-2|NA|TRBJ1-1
CASSFHQGSEAFF
TGTGCCAGCAGCTTTCACCAGGGTTCTGAAGCTTTCTTT
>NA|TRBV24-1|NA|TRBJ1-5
CATSDTGTPNQPQHF
TGTGCCACCAGTGACACCGGGACACCCAATCAGCCCCAGCATTTT
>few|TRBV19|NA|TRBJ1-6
CASSIELWRGDSPLHF
TGTGCCAGTAGTATCGAGTTGTGGAGGGGTGATTCACCCCTCCACTTT
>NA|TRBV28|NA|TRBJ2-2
CASLPSGQGDGTGELFF
TGTGCCAGCCTACCCTCAGGTCAGGGTGACGGCACCGGGGAGCTGTTTTTT
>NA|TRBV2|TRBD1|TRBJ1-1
CASRSDRAGTEAFF
TGTGCCAGCAGATCCGACAGGGCGGGGACTGAAGCTTTCTTT
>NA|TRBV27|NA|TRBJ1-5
CASSLGWDQLANQPQHF
TGTGCCAGCAGTTTAGGTTGGGACCAACTAGCGAATCAGCCCCAGCATTTT
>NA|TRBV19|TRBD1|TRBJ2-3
CASSTRTGLSDTQYF
TGTGCCAGTAGTACAAGGACAGGTCTATCAGATACGCAGTATTTT
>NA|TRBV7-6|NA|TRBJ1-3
CASSLDSSGNTIYF
TGTGCCAGCAGCTTAGACTCCTCTGGAAACACCATATATTTT
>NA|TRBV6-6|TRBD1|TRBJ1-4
CASSPGDRVSEKLFF
TGTGCCAGCAGTCCGGGCGACAGGGTCAGTGAAAAACTGTTTTTT
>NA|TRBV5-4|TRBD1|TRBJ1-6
CASSPRTGARNSPLHF
TGTGCCAGCAGCCCTAGGACAGGGGCGAGGAATTCACCCCTCCACTTT
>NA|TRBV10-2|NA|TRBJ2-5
CASEQGGALETQYF
TGCGCCAGCGAACAGGGGGGGGCCTTAGAGACCCAGTACTTC
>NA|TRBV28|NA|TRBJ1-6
CASSPGLSYNSPLHF
TGTGCCAGCAGTCCAGGCCTCTCCTATAATTCACCCCTCCACTTT
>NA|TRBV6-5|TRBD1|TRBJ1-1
CASSSRQGRLDTEAFF
TGTGCCAGCAGTTCCAGACAGGGCCGGTTGGACACTGAAGCTTTCTTT
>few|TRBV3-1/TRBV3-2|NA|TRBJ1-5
CASSRRDQPQHF
TGTGCCAGCAGCCGCCGAGATCAGCCCCAGCATTTT
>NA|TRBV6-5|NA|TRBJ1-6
CASNGQGKGSPLHF
TGTGCCAGCAATGGGCAGGGGAAAGGTTCACCCCTCCACTTT
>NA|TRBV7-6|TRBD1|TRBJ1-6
CASSLTGGGSPLHF
TGTGCCAGCAGCCTCACAGGGGGCGGTTCACCCCTCCACTTT
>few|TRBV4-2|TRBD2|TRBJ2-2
CASKAGLAGGPGTGELFF
TGTGCCAGCAAGGCGGGGCTAGCGGGGGGGCCGGGCACCGGGGAGCTGTTTTTT
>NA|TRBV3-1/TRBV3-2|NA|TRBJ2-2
CASTPDSTGELFF
TGTGCCAGCACCCCGGACAGCACCGGGGAGCTGTTTTTT
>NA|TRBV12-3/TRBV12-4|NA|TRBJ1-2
CASRQDSFYGYTF
TGTGCCAGCAGACAAGACAGCTTCTATGGCTACACCTTC
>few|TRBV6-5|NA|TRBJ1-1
CASIEGNTEAFF
TGTGCCAGCATCGAGGGGAACACTGAAGCTTTCTTT
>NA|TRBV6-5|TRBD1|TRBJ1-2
CASSIRTGQTYGYTF
TGTGCCAGCAGTATCCGGACAGGGCAAACTTATGGCTACACCTTC
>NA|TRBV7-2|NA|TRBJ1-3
CASSLVLEGNTIYF
TGTGCCAGCAGCTTAGTATTGGAGGGAAACACCATATATTTT
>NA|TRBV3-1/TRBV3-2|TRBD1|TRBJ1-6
CASGKQGAGSPLHF
TGTGCCAGCGGCAAACAGGGGGCGGGTTCACCCCTCCACTTT
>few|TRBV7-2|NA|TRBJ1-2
CASSRGLDGYTF
TGTGCCAGCAGCCGGGGACTGGACGGCTACACCTTC
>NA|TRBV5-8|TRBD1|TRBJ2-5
CASSLFDRADLQETQYF
TGTGCCAGCAGCTTGTTTGACAGGGCAGACCTACAAGAGACCCAGTACTTC
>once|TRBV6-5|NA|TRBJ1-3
CATRRGSGNTIYF
TGTGCCACCCGAAGGGGCTCTGGAAACACCATATATTTT
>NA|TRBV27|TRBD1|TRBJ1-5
CASSDRAVGNQPQHF
TGTGCCAGCAGTGACAGGGCCGTAGGCAATCAGCCCCAGCATTTT
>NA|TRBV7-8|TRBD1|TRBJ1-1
CASSVQGGENTEAFF
TGTGCCAGCAGCGTACAGGGGGGGGAGAACACTGAAGCTTTCTTT
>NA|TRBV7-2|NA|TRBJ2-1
CASSFGRGNEQFF
TGTGCCAGCAGCTTTGGGCGGGGCAATGAGCAGTTCTTC
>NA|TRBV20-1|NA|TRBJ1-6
CSASVNSNSPLHF
TGCAGTGCTAGTGTGAACAGTAATTCACCCCTCCACTTT
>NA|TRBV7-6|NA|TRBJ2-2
CASSQGVSGGTSNTGELFF
TGTGCCAGCAGCCAAGGAGTGTCAGGGGGGACCTCGAACACCGGGGAGCTGTTTTTT
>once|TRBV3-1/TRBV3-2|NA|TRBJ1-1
CASSPDIRQADEAFF
TGTGCCAGCAGTCCGGATATAAGACAGGCCGATGAAGCTTTCTTT
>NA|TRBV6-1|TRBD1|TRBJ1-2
CASSERQGAPGGYTF
TGTGCCAGCAGTGAGAGACAGGGGGCGCCTGGGGGCTACACCTTC